The clone carrying this T cell receptor beta chain showed up just a few times. What it binds is unknown. This record comes from a study of T cells in Graves' hyperthyroidism and ophthalmopathy. Overall study: The authors collected peripheral blood at initial diagnosis, before any treatment.

Study results and caveats: Ophthalmopathy and stable hyperthyroidism were told apart by a 13 V-J model.

TCR beta CDR3 regions were amplified from RNA transcripts. HTBI primers were the set used in a first-round RT-PCR of the TCR CDR3. TCRdb analysed the multiplex PCR reads with MiXCR anew, one entry per CDR3 protein. The repertoire holds about 700,000 distinct CDR3 sequences, with roughly 15% as singletons. The CDR3 totals 17 residues. Trimming removed 5 bases from V and 2 bases from J, with 19 bases in between. CDR1 SGHTA and CDR2 FQGNSA come from the germline V gene. A patient was excluded if there was uncontrolled infection, other autoimmune disease, pregnancy or lactation. The PBMCs had their origin in around 10 ml of fresh peripheral blood.

This clonotype was sampled from a woman aged 18-30 years with Graves' hyperthyroidism. The gene calls are TRBV7-2 and TRBJ2-1; no clear D gene. Sequenced input: blood. The CDR3: CASSPDLDGVAYNEQFF. DNA of the CDR3: TGTGCCAGCAGCCCCGACCTAGACGGCGTAGCCTACAATGAGCAGTTCTTC.